This entry features one TCR beta chain sequence. Its specificity is unknown. One junction end does not reproduce the germline sequence, and a read error may be involved. Expressed TCRB transcripts were sequenced after all isolated RNA was converted to cDNA. This table comes from immunoSEQ multiplex PCR, and its TCRdb copy is limited to in-frame clones, with some not included. This sample has around 180,000 clones, with around 8% found just once. This CDR3 has 15 residues. The germline V gene encodes CDR1 SSHAT and CDR2 FNYEAQ (reference sequence). This sample stems from a study of beta chain features in type 1 diabetes. Looking at the study overall: No patient-donor differences in age, gender, total cells or subset yield. Study observations and caveats: For Type 1 diabetes patients, all four CD4+ subsets carried TCRB CDR3s that were moderately but significantly shorter. Within patients, naive, central memory and Treg TCRB repertoires seemed more similar than within healthy donors.

Sorting that relied on CD45RO/CCR7/CD25/CD127/CD95/CD27 yielded CD4+ naive, central memory, regulatory and stem cell-like memory cells. This sequence joins TRBV7-7 and TRBJ2-5, with 7 bases matching TRBD1. The receptor was derived from a woman in her forties with type 1 diabetes. The sequenced sample was central memory CD4+ T cells from blood. CDR3 loop: CASSLETGSGETQYF. CDR3 coding DNA: TGTGCTAGCAGCTTAGAGACAGGGAGTGGAGAGACCCAGTACTTC.